Presented here are 21 T cell receptor beta chains from one specimen sequenced in a study of STAT5B mutations in CD4+ large granular lymphocyte leukemia. Clones were sequenced by immunoSEQ multiplex PCR, and TCRdb holds only the in-frame ones, with some missing. The repertoire includes about 24,000 clones, around 72% of them detected once, and almost 0.65% sits in the top ten. Specimen: CD4+ T cells from blood buffy coats. The receptors come from a human donor in good health.

The chain joins TRBV5-4 to TRBJ2-5, with TRBD1 matching 7 bases. The germline CDR1 and CDR2 sequences are SGHNT and YYREEE (reference sequence). J gave up 1 base and V 4 bases, and 4 bases lay outside the gene matches. This CDR3 contains 14 residues. The CDR3 is CASSKNRGQETQYF. The CDR3 region has the DNA TGTGCCAGCAGCAAAAACAGGGGCCAAGAGACCCAGTACTTC.

The chain uses TRBV11-2 and TRBJ2-6; tentative D call: TRBD1 (5 bases). The CDR3 runs to 19 residues. Germline values: CDR1 SGHAT, CDR2 FQNNGV. V was trimmed by 2 bases and J by 0 bases, leaving 17 bases between them. CDR3 sequence: CASSLSYRPGGSGANVLTF. CDR3 DNA: TGTGCCAGCAGCTTAAGTTACAGGCCTGGCGGCTCTGGGGCCAACGTCCTGACTTTC. Based on the CDR3 plus reference TRBV11-2 and TRBJ2-6, the full variable domain is EAGVAQSPRYKIIEKRQSVAFWCNPISGHATLYWYQQILGQGPKLLIQFQNNGVVDDSQLPKDRFSAERLKGVDSTLKIQPAKLEDSAVYLCASSLSYRPGGSGANVLTFGAGSRLTVL.

Regarding this clone: Other DNA sequences in this sample translate to the same CDR3. In nucleotides, the CDR3 is TGTGCCAGCTCACCAAGGAGGTACGAGCAGTACTTC. Translating gives CASSPRRYEQYF. The rearrangement links TRBV18 to TRBJ2-7, with D perhaps matching TRBD2 (5 bases). There are 12 residues in the CDR3. V was cut by 2 bases and J by 4 bases, with 6 bases left in between. Germline V gene lookup returns CDR1 KGHSH and CDR2 LQKENI.

This clone occurred a few times. The chain couples TRBV7-9 to TRBJ2-7, with D possibly TRBD1 on 6 matching bases. Germline-derived CDR1 and CDR2 are SEHNR and FQNEAQ (reference sequence). This CDR3 region has 14 residues. V gave up 4 bases and J gave up 6 bases, with 16 bases separating them. The CDR3 DNA sequence: TGTGCCAGCAGCTCAAGGACAGTGAGCGGCGAGCAGTACTTC. It yields the protein CASSSRTVSGEQYF.

The chain combines TRBV4-1 with TRBJ1-6, with D tentatively TRBD1 (5 bases). This CDR3 has 15 residues. Germline V CDR1 and CDR2: MGHRA, YSYEKL. Trimming pared 1 base from V and 7 bases from J, leaving 11 bases between. In nucleotides, the CDR3 is TGCGCCAGCAGCCAAGCGTGGACAATAAATTCACCCCTCCACTTT. Translated: CASSQAWTINSPLHF.

The genes are TRBV4-2 and TRBJ1-5; 10 bases map to TRBD1. Germline lookup yields CDR1 LGHNA and CDR2 YNFKEQ. V was pared by 0 bases and J by 9 bases, with 26 bases of the junction left unmatched. CDR3 length equals 22 residues. CDR3 amino acids: CASSQEGTGAFLSPTGPPPQHF. The CDR3 DNA reads TGTGCCAGCAGCCAAGAAGGGACAGGGGCTTTCCTGTCCCCCACTGGACCACCGCCCCAGCATTTT.

This rearrangement joins TRBV7-8 to TRBJ2-5, with 7 bases that match TRBD1. V was clipped by 1 base and J by 5 bases; unmatched bases: 13. CDR1 and CDR2 (germline): SGHVS, FQNEAQ. The CDR3 is 17 residues long. For the CDR3, the DNA is TGTGCCAGCAGCTTAGGGAACAGGGGACCCCGATGGGAGACCCAGTACTTC. This encodes CASSLGNRGPRWETQYF.

The chain has TRBV5-5 and TRBJ1-4; D not resolved. Trimming cost V 0 bases and J 0 bases, with 6 bases left between them. Per the germline V gene, CDR1 is SGHKS and CDR2 is YYEKEE (reference sequence). CDR3 length equals 15 residues. The CDR3 nucleotides read TGTGCCAGCAGCTTGGCGGCGGCAACTAATGAAAAACTGTTTTTT. It is translated as CASSLAAATNEKLFF.

The sample holds a few counts of this clone. The chain combines TRBV2 with TRBJ1-2, with 9 bases identical to TRBD1. CDR3 size: 14 residues. With V trimmed by 6 bases and J by 6 bases, 8 bases remained unmatched. CDR1 SNHLY and CDR2 FYNNEI come from the germline V gene. The CDR3 coding sequence is TGTGCCAGCAGGGGACAGGGATATTCGCATGGCTACACCTTC. Amino acids: CASRGQGYSHGYTF. Combining the CDR3 with reference TRBV2 and TRBJ1-2 gives the whole variable domain EPEVTQTPSHQVTQMGQEVILRCVPISNHLYFYWYRQILGQKVEFLVSFYNNEISEKSEIFDDQFSVERPDGSNFTLKIRSTKLEDSAMYFCASRGQGYSHGYTFGSGTRLTVV.

On this clone itself: Different DNA sequences within this sample yield the same CDR3. The rearrangement joins TRBV10-3 to TRBJ2-3; 14 nucleotides match TRBD2. The CDR3 consists of 17 residues. V trimming: 5 bases; J trimming: 1 base; junction bases outside the gene matches: 5. Germline V gene lookup returns CDR1 ENHRY and CDR2 SYGVKD. CDR3 DNA: TGTGCCATCAGTCTGACTAGCGGGGGGGCCCGCACAGATACGCAGTATTTT. This gives the protein CAISLTSGGARTDTQYF.

This chain joins TRBV28 and TRBJ1-3; D remains ambiguous. The CDR3 consists of 13 residues. In germline, CDR1 is MDHEN, CDR2 SYDVKM. The V gene lost 9 bases and the J gene lost 0 bases, with 9 bases spanning the gap. For the CDR3, the DNA is TGTGCCAGTAGTATTATCTCTGGAAACACCATATATTTT. Amino acid sequence: CASSIISGNTIYF.

The gene calls are TRBV9 and TRBJ2-2; 8 bases match TRBD2. Per germline, CDR1 SGDLS and CDR2 YYNGEE. The junction had 12 bases not matched to a gene; V was cut back by 3 bases and J by 5 bases. The CDR3 covers 17 residues. CDR3 sequence: CASSALPGGAATGELFF. The CDR3 nucleotides are TGTGCCAGCAGCGCACTCCCCGGGGGGGCCGCAACCGGGGAGCTGTTTTTT.

The V call is TRBV4-2, the J call TRBJ1-6; TRBD1 is a possible D gene (5 bases). There are 15 residues in the CDR3. CDR1 is LGHNA and CDR2 is YNFKEQ in the germline V gene. V dropped 0 bases and J dropped 5 bases, with 8 bases sitting between them. CDR3 nucleotides: TGTGCCAGCAGCCAAGATTTGACAGATAATTCACCCCTCCACTTT. This encodes CASSQDLTDNSPLHF.

The CDR3 DNA is TGCGCCAGCAGCTTGGGACAGGGGGTATATGGCTACACCTTC. Protein: CASSLGQGVYGYTF. The chain combines TRBV5-1 with TRBJ1-2, with 9 bases aligning to TRBD1. The trim removed 0 bases at V and 5 bases at J, leaving 2 bases unmatched. The germline V gene has CDR1 SGHRS and CDR2 YFSETQ. The CDR3 spans 14 residues.

This clone appeared a few times. The chain couples TRBV2 to TRBJ1-5, with D uncertain. Trimming removed 3 bases from V and 1 base from J, with 7 bases in between. The CDR3 has 14 amino acids. Per germline, CDR1 SNHLY and CDR2 FYNNEI. The chain's CDR3 is CASSDSHSNQPQHF. CDR3 nucleotides: TGTGCCAGCAGTGACTCACACAGCAATCAGCCCCAGCATTTT. Complete variable domain (other parts from reference TRBV2 and TRBJ1-5): EPEVTQTPSHQVTQMGQEVILRCVPISNHLYFYWYRQILGQKVEFLVSFYNNEISEKSEIFDDQFSVERPDGSNFTLKIRSTKLEDSAMYFCASSDSHSNQPQHFGDGTRLSIL.

The CDR3 protein is CASSEAPNYGYTF. CDR3 nucleotides: TGTGCCAGCAGTGAAGCCCCGAACTATGGCTACACCTTC. The chain has TRBV2 and TRBJ1-2; no clear D. CDR1 SNHLY and CDR2 FYNNEI come from the germline V gene. With 0 bases removed from V and 2 bases from J, the gap between germline ends came to 4 bases. The CDR3 loop spans 13 amino acids.

Here the CDR3 reads CASSVVGQGYNEQFF. In DNA, the CDR3 is TGTGCCAGCAGCGTAGTAGGACAGGGGTACAATGAGCAGTTCTTC. The chain couples TRBV9 to TRBJ2-1; 9 bases are shared with TRBD1. The CDR3 contains 15 residues. Germline CDR1 is SGDLS and CDR2 is YYNGEE. V dropped 0 bases and J dropped 4; count of bases not matched to a gene: 2. The full variable domain, with the rest looked up from reference TRBV9 and TRBJ2-1, is DSGVTQTPKHLITATGQRVTLRCSPRSGDLSVYWYQQSLDQGLQFLIQYYNGEERAKGNILERFSAQQFPDLHSELNLSSLELGDSALYFCASSVVGQGYNEQFFGPGTRLTVL.

The genes are TRBV11-3 and TRBJ1-1, with TRBD1 matching 7 bases. Germline values: CDR1 SGHNT, CDR2 YENEEA. The CDR3 consists of 18 residues. V shed 5 bases and J 0 bases; nucleotides not matched to a gene: 15. CDR3 nucleotides: TGTGCCAGCAGCGCCAGGGGGAACTTTCACGCTATGAACACTGAAGCTTTCTTT. Protein product: CASSARGNFHAMNTEAFF.

The rearrangement joins TRBV6-5 to TRBJ1-1, with D hard to call. CDR1 MNHEY and CDR2 SVGAGI come from the germline V gene. The germline V and J ends were trimmed by 0 bases and 4 bases, with 12 bases remaining between them. The CDR3 sequence is 15 residues long. The DNA for the CDR3 is TGTGCCAGCAGTTACTCGATAATGGGGAGCACTGAAGCTTTCTTT. Amino acid sequence: CASSYSIMGSTEAFF.

This chain uses TRBV7-3 with TRBJ2-7, with no clear D. Germline V gene lookup returns CDR1 SGHTA and CDR2 FQGTGA. The V gene lost 5 bases and the J gene lost 3 bases, with 11 bases spanning the gap. There are 13 residues in the CDR3. As DNA, the CDR3 is TGTGCCAGCAGCCCCTCGCCGGGCTACGAGCAGTACTTC. This gives the protein CASSPSPGYEQYF.

The sample holds a few counts of this clone. The chain combines TRBV30 with TRBJ1-5; D not certain. Germline loops: CDR1 GTSNPN, CDR2 SVGIG (reference sequence). This CDR3 contains 13 residues. The germline V and J ends were trimmed by 0 bases and 5 bases, with 8 bases remaining between them. The CDR3 DNA reads TGTGCCTGGAGTGTATCGGTCTATCAGCCCCAGCATTTT. Protein: CAWSVSVYQPQHF.